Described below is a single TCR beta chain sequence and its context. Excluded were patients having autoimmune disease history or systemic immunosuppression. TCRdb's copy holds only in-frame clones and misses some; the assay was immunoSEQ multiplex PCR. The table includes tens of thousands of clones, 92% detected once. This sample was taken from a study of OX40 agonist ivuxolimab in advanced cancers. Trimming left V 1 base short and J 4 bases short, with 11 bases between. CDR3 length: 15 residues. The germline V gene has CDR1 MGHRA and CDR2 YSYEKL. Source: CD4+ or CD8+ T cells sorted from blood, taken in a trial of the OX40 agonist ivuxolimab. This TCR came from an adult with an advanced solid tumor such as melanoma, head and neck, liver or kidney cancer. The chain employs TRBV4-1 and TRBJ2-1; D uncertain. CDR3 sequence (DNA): TGCGCCAGCAGCCAAGCTGTGGGTTTATACAATGAGCAGTTCTTC. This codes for CASSQAVGLYNEQFF.